Each of the 27 T cell receptor beta chains below was sequenced from the same sample in a study of blood T cell repertoires in COVID-19 (dated by TCRdb to 2018 to 2020). Libraries were made using the immunoSEQ multiplex PCR assay. Drawn from immuneACCESS, this table holds only the in-frame rearrangements with V and J called that TCRdb kept. Clones are partly lost; checked studies trace under half to an unresolved V gene and leave the rest unexplained. The sample profile shows more than 35,000 clones; approximately 90% of them were found once. The top ten clones comprise approximately 2.4% of the sample. Sequencing used peripheral blood. These receptors originate from a human donor in a cohort sampled during active COVID-19.

The CDR3 DNA follows: TGTGCCAGCAGCTTGGGAGGAAACCGCTATGGCTACACCTTC. Encoded protein: CASSLGGNRYGYTF. J is TRBJ1-2 and V is TRBV5-6; D is ambiguous. V shed 0 bases and J shed 4 bases, with 10 bases lying between them. The CDR3 runs 14 residues. Germline CDR1 and CDR2: SGHDT and YYEEEE. Variable domain in full (rest from reference TRBV5-6 and TRBJ1-2): DAGVTQSPTHLIKTRGQQVTLRCSPKSGHDTVSWYQQALGQGPQFIFQYYEEEERQRGNFPDRFSGHQFPNYSSELNVNALLLGDSALYLCASSLGGNRYGYTFGSGTRLTVV.

The CDR3 nucleotides are TGTGCCAGTAATGGGGGCCACCACAATGAGCAGTTCTTC. Encoded protein: CASNGGHHNEQFF. The rearrangement links TRBV19 to TRBJ2-1; a possible D gene is TRBD1 (6 bases). The CDR3 consists of 13 residues. Deletions cut 7 bases from V and 5 bases from J, with 12 bases between. Looked up from germline, CDR1 is LNHDA and CDR2 is SQIVND (reference sequence).

This clone appeared a single time. The chain is built from TRBV2 and TRBJ2-4, with D tentatively TRBD2 (6 bases). The V and J ends lost 3 bases and 2 bases respectively, with 14 bases between them. The germline V gene has CDR1 SNHLY and CDR2 FYNNEI. The CDR3 sequence is 16 residues long. CDR3 in amino acids: CASSEWGESPKNIQYF. The CDR3 region has the DNA TGTGCCAGCAGTGAGTGGGGGGAGAGTCCCAAAAACATTCAGTACTTC.

The chain recombines TRBV7-9 with TRBJ1-1; D not certain. Trimming shortened V by 4 bases and J by 1 base, and 10 bases separated the two germline ends. CDR1 and CDR2 (germline): SEHNR, FQNEAQ (reference sequence). The CDR3 is 14 residues long. The CDR3 DNA follows: TGTGCCAGCAGCTCGGTGGGCAAGAACACTGAAGCTTTCTTT. Its protein product is CASSSVGKNTEAFF.

The V call is TRBV7-6, the J call TRBJ2-7; 8 bases are shared with TRBD1. The CDR3 runs 14 residues. CDR1 is SGHVS, CDR2 FNYEAQ, per germline. Unmatched junction bases numbered 7, after V lost 4 bases and J lost 5 bases. As DNA, the CDR3 is TGTGCCAGCAGCTCCCGACAGGGGTCCAACGAGCAGTACTTC. This sequence encodes CASSSRQGSNEQYF. The whole variable domain, filled in from reference TRBV7-6 and TRBJ2-7, reads GAGVSQSPRYKVTKRGQDVALRCDPISGHVSLYWYRQALGQGPEFLTYFNYEAQQDKSGLPNDRFSAERPEGSISTLTIQRTEQRDSAMYRCASSSRQGSNEQYFGPGTRLTVT.

This chain links TRBV11-2 with TRBJ1-1, with D tentatively TRBD1 (5 bases). CDR3 length equals 13 residues. V lost 3 bases, J lost 5 bases, and 10 bases lay in between. Looked up from germline, CDR1 is SGHAT and CDR2 is FQNNGV. The CDR3 loop is CASSFREGTEAFF. CDR3 bases: TGTGCCAGCAGCTTCAGGGAGGGGACTGAAGCTTTCTTT.

This rearrangement joins TRBV19 to TRBJ2-3, with 10 bases aligning to TRBD2. Germline V gene lookup returns CDR1 LNHDA and CDR2 SQIVND (reference sequence). The CDR3 is 17 amino acids. The junction had 15 bases not matched to a gene; V was cut back by 3 bases and J by 9 bases. CDR3 residues: CASSMPTSSGGQETQYF. The CDR3 nucleotides read TGTGCCAGTAGTATGCCCACCTCTAGCGGGGGCCAAGAGACGCAGTATTTT.

This clone was recorded a few times. J is TRBJ2-1 and V is TRBV27; the match to TRBD2 covers 10 bases. Trimming took 6 bases from V and 9 from J; bases not matched to a gene: 11. This CDR3 has 15 amino acids. Germline values: CDR1 MNHEY, CDR2 SMNVEV (reference sequence). The CDR3 bases are TGTGCCAGCAGCCCCTTAGCGGGGGGAGGGGTTGAGCAGTTCTTC. Amino acid sequence: CASSPLAGGGVEQFF.

This clone was recorded only once. The rearrangement links TRBV9 to TRBJ2-1; 8 positions agree with TRBD2. Germline V lookup: CDR1 SGDLS, CDR2 YYNGEE. The CDR3 length is 15 residues. Germline trimming cut 0 bases from V and 9 bases from J; bases unmatched to any gene: 8. The CDR3 DNA follows: TGTGCCAGCAGCGTAGCGGGGGGGCTATCGAGTGAGCAGTTCTTC. This encodes CASSVAGGLSSEQFF.

This rearrangement joins TRBV2 to TRBJ1-2, with D unresolved. This CDR3 spans 10 amino acids. Trimming left V 6 bases short and J 7 bases short, with 6 bases between. CDR1 and CDR2 (germline): SNHLY, FYNNEI. CDR3 sequence (DNA): TGTGCCAGCAGAGAGCCTGGCTACACCTTC. Translation: CASREPGYTF.

The chain recombines TRBV27 with TRBJ1-2; TRBD1 might be the D (6 bases). Looked up from germline, CDR1 is MNHEY and CDR2 is SMNVEV (reference sequence). The V end was cut by 3 bases, the J end by 7 bases, with 12 bases between. The CDR3 runs to 13 residues. The CDR3 DNA follows: TGTGCCAGCAGTTTCCAGCGGGGGGCTGGCTACACCTTC. This translates into CASSFQRGAGYTF.

This clone qualifies as medium-sized. This rearrangement joins TRBV15 to TRBJ2-3, with 10 bases fitting TRBD2. This CDR3 spans 16 amino acids. The V and J ends lost 3 bases and 1 base, in that order; junction bases with no gene match: 4. Germline CDR1 reads LNHNV; CDR2 reads YYDKDF (reference sequence). CDR3 DNA sequence: TGTGCCACCAGCAGTGATAGCGGGGGGCGCACAGATACGCAGTATTTT. Protein: CATSSDSGGRTDTQYF.

This clone showed up just once. The chain joins TRBV12-3 or TRBV12-4 to TRBJ1-2; 9 bases are a match to TRBD1. This CDR3 contains 12 residues. The junction had 0 bases not matched to a gene; V was cut back by 3 bases and J by 7 bases. CDR3: CASSLGQGGYTF. CDR3 sequence (DNA): TGTGCCAGCAGTTTGGGACAGGGTGGCTACACCTTC.

This chain uses TRBV3-1 (or the pseudogene TRBV3-2) with TRBJ1-5; possibly TRBD1 for D (6 bases). The CDR3 extends over 15 amino acids. The V and J ends lost 4 bases and 2 bases respectively, with 12 bases between them. Germline V gene lookup returns CDR1 LGHDT and CDR2 YNNKEL (reference sequence). The CDR3 loop reads CASSLTAGGNQPQHF. The CDR3, as DNA: TGTGCCAGCAGCCTAACAGCAGGGGGCAATCAGCCCCAGCATTTT.

This rearrangement joins TRBV10-3 to TRBJ1-1, with a tentative D call TRBD1 (6 bases). Germline V gene sequence: CDR1 ENHRY, CDR2 SYGVKD. This CDR3 has 14 amino acids. Trimming stripped 6 bases from V and 1 base from J, with 12 bases between. DNA of the CDR3: TGTGCCATCAGCAGGGACACCAAGAACACTGAAGCTTTCTTT. It codes for CAISRDTKNTEAFF.

The genes are TRBV7-9 and TRBJ1-5, with a weak D call TRBD1 (6 bases). This CDR3 has 14 amino acids. Trimming took 1 base from V and 3 from J, leaving 7 bases between them. CDR1 and CDR2 from the germline V gene are SEHNR and FQNEAQ (reference sequence). For the CDR3, the DNA is TGTGCCAGCAGCTTAGGGACAGCCAATCAGCCCCAGCATTTT. It yields the protein CASSLGTANQPQHF.

The rearrangement joins TRBV30 to TRBJ1-4; D remains unclear. Germline V gene lookup returns CDR1 GTSNPN and CDR2 SVGIG (reference sequence). CDR3 length: 14 amino acids. Trimming took 3 bases from V and 8 from J, leaving 16 bases between them. CDR3: CAWSQRLLPEKLFF. CDR3 DNA sequence: TGTGCCTGGAGCCAGAGACTCTTGCCCGAAAAACTGTTTTTT.

This clone was recorded a few times. This CDR3 reads CASSQGRGPNYGYTF. The CDR3 DNA follows: TGCGCCAGCAGCCAAGGGCGGGGACCCAACTATGGCTACACCTTC. The chain employs TRBV4-1 and TRBJ1-2, with D tentatively TRBD1 (5 bases). V shed 1 base and J shed 2 bases, with 11 bases lying between them. Looked up from germline, CDR1 is MGHRA and CDR2 is YSYEKL. The CDR3 is made up of 15 amino acids.

The sample holds a few counts of this clone. This sequence joins TRBV27 and TRBJ2-3, with D possibly matching TRBD2 (5 bases). This CDR3 region has 14 residues. Germline V lookup: CDR1 MNHEY, CDR2 SMNVEV (reference sequence). Trimming removed 6 bases at V and 6 bases at J, with 16 bases between. The DNA for the CDR3 is TGTGCCAGCAGCCCTCGGGGTCCGCCGGATACGCAGTATTTT. It specifies CASSPRGPPDTQYF.

The CDR3 DNA reads as TGTGCCAGCAGCAACCAGGACAGGGGGAGCGGGGAGCTGTTTTTT. This encodes CASSNQDRGSGELFF. The chain combines TRBV11-3 with TRBJ2-2, with 10 bases aligning to TRBD1. V gave up 5 bases and J gave up 7 bases; unmatched junction bases: 7. CDR3 length equals 15 residues. Per germline, CDR1 SGHNT and CDR2 YENEEA. The whole variable domain, remainder taken from reference TRBV11-3 and TRBJ2-2, is EAGVVQSPRYKIIEKKQPVAFWCNPISGHNTLYWYLQNLGQGPELLIRYENEEAVDDSQLPKDRFSAERLKGVDSTLKIQPAELGDSAVYLCASSNQDRGSGELFFGEGSRLTVL.

This clone has just a few counts. The chain carries TRBV5-4 and TRBJ1-1; no firm D call. V lost 0 bases, J lost 7 bases, and 13 bases lay in between. This CDR3 region has 14 residues. Per germline, CDR1 SGHNT and CDR2 YYREEE (reference sequence). The CDR3 nucleotides read TGTGCCAGCAGCTTGGGACTGGGAGGTGGTGAAGCTTTCTTT. Protein product: CASSLGLGGGEAFF.

The chain has TRBV11-3 and TRBJ2-2, with TRBD2 as a possible D gene (5 bases). There are 13 residues in the CDR3. Germline assignment: CDR1 SGHNT and CDR2 YENEEA. Trimming took off 3 bases at V and 7 bases at J, with 9 bases between the two ends. For the CDR3, the DNA is TGTGCCAGCAGCTTGCGGGCGGGCGGGGAGCTGTTTTTT. It translates to CASSLRAGGELFF. Full variable domain (missing parts from reference TRBV11-3 and TRBJ2-2): EAGVVQSPRYKIIEKKQPVAFWCNPISGHNTLYWYLQNLGQGPELLIRYENEEAVDDSQLPKDRFSAERLKGVDSTLKIQPAELGDSAVYLCASSLRAGGELFFGEGSRLTVL.

This chain connects TRBV19 to TRBJ1-2, with a tentative D call TRBD1 (5 bases). The CDR3 loop spans 13 amino acids. CDR1 LNHDA and CDR2 SQIVND come from the germline V gene (reference sequence). Trimming took off 8 bases at V and 13 bases at J, with 23 bases between the two ends. CDR3 sequence: CASSSRALPGFTF. CDR3 bases: TGTGCCAGTTCTTCCAGGGCCCTCCCAGGGTTCACCTTC.

This clone was detected only once. The chain combines TRBV27 with TRBJ1-1; 9 nucleotides line up with TRBD1. There are 14 residues in the CDR3. V lost 6 bases and J lost 3; bases outside the gene matches: 5. CDR1 and CDR2 from the germline V gene are MNHEY and SMNVEV (reference sequence). The CDR3 DNA is TGTGCCAGCAGACCGACAGGGGGGTACACTGAAGCTTTCTTT. It translates to CASRPTGGYTEAFF.

This chain joins TRBV29-1 and TRBJ2-2, with TRBD2 matching 7 bases. The J segment lost 5 bases and the V segment lost 4 bases, leaving 4 bases of the junction unmatched. From germline, CDR1 is SQVTM and CDR2 ANQGSEA. The CDR3 is 13 residues long. The chain's CDR3 is CSVVGGWTGELFF. The DNA of the CDR3 is TGCAGCGTTGTCGGGGGGTGGACCGGGGAGCTGTTTTTT.

The rearrangement links TRBV7-9 to TRBJ2-1, with 7 nucleotides matching TRBD1. The CDR3 runs to 15 residues. Germline values: CDR1 SEHNR, CDR2 FQNEAQ (reference sequence). The junction had 4 bases not matched to a gene; V was cut back by 1 base and J by 4 bases. This CDR3 reads CASSLGQGGYNEQFF. CDR3 in DNA: TGTGCCAGCAGCTTAGGACAGGGCGGTTACAATGAGCAGTTCTTC.

The J gene is TRBJ2-1, the V gene TRBV7-9, with D perhaps TRBD2 (6 bases). Germline V gene data show CDR1 as SEHNR and CDR2 as FQNEAQ (reference sequence). The CDR3 covers 13 residues. V was cut by 2 bases and J by 10 bases, with 12 bases left in between. The CDR3 region is CASSLSPAGEQFF. DNA for the CDR3: TGTGCCAGCAGCTTAAGTCCGGCGGGAGAGCAGTTCTTC.